The present T cell receptor (beta chain) was sequenced within a study of somatic mutations in cytotoxic T cells in rheumatoid arthritis. Looking at the study overall: After diagnosis, patient blood (about 27 ml EDTA) was drawn right away, before any treatment was given.

General study points: In about an eighth of the roughly 60 patients, the largest CD8+ clone exceeded 20% of CD8+ cells. The authors did not know the antigen targets of the expanded CD8+ clones.

Profiled with immunoSEQ multiplex PCR; TCRdb holds only in-frame clones, not every one. The sample has several thousand clones, roughly 80% seen once. A word on this clone: Its specificity is unknown.

The sample was CD8+ T cells sorted from blood. This receptor was identified in an adult with rheumatoid arthritis.

CDR3 in amino acids: CASSLGQAPVAFF. The CDR3 coding sequence is TGTGCCAGCAGCTTGGGACAGGCCCCCGTCGCTTTCTTT. This chain joins TRBV5-6 and TRBJ1-1, with D possibly being TRBD1 (6 bases). This CDR3 region has 13 residues. Per germline, CDR1 SGHDT and CDR2 YYEEEE. The V end lost 0 bases, the J end lost 11 bases, and 14 bases lay between the germline ends.